These 2 T cell receptor beta chains originate from one sample sequenced in a study of cytomegalovirus exposure and HLA in healthy donors. Using immunoSEQ multiplex PCR, the repertoire was profiled, and TCRdb retains in-frame clones only, with some absent. The sample yields 250,000 to 350,000 clones, about nine tenths seen once. The sample comprised PBMCs. The receptors originated from a woman in her 30s in good health and CMV-seropositive.

This chain joins TRBV10-3 and TRBJ2-3, with 10 positions matching TRBD2. V shed 6 bases, J shed 4 bases, and the junction held 7 bases outside the gene matches. This CDR3 has 15 amino acids. The germline V gene has CDR1 ENHRY and CDR2 SYGVKD. In nucleotides, the CDR3 is TGTGCCATCAGACCCCTAGCGGGGGAATCAGATACGCAGTATTTT. Amino acid sequence: CAIRPLAGESDTQYF.

The CDR3 nucleotides read TGTGCCAGCAGCTTAAAAGGGGGCGGCAATCAGCCCCAGCATTTT. Translation: CASSLKGGGNQPQHF. The chain has TRBV7-3 and TRBJ1-5, with TRBD1 identical over 7 bases. Unmatched junction bases numbered 2, after V lost 1 base and J lost 2 bases. Germline values: CDR1 SGHTA, CDR2 FQGTGA. This CDR3 has 15 residues.